This TCR beta chain was identified in a study of identical twins. Study-level findings and limits: Recombination models fit unrelated individuals' TCR alpha sharing but underestimated twins'.

Worth noting for this clonotype: Its antigen is currently unknown.

TCRdb reprocessed the 5' RACE reads via MiXCR and lists one record per CDR3 protein. The sample consists of hundreds of thousands of distinct CDR3 sequences, approximately 13% of them appearing once. Healthy Caucasian donors formed the entire cohort. J was trimmed by 2 bases and V by 3 bases; bases with no gene match: 11. Per germline, CDR1 SGDLS and CDR2 YYNGEE. This CDR3 region has 16 residues. The same specimen was also included in a second study, on yellow fever vaccine responses in identical twins.

This receptor was obtained from a woman aged 18-35 years in good health. The rearrangement joins TRBV9 to TRBJ2-7; 7 nucleotides align to TRBD2. The sequencing sample was made of PBMCs. CDR3 in amino acids: CASSAQPGDYPYEQYF. The CDR3 DNA reads as TGTGCCAGCAGCGCCCAGCCCGGGGACTATCCCTACGAGCAGTACTTC.